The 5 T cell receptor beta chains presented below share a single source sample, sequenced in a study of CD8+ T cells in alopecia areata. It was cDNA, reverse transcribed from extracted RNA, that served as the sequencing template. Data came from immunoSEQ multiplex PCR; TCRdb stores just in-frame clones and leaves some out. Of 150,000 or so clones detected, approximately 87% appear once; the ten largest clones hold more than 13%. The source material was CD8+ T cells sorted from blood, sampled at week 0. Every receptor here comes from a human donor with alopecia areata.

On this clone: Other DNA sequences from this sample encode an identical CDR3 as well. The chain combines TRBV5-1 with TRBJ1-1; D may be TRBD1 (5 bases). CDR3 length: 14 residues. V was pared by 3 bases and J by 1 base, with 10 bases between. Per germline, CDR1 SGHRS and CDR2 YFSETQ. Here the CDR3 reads CASSSGVGNTEAFF. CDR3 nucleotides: TGCGCCAGCAGCTCGGGGGTTGGGAACACTGAAGCTTTCTTT. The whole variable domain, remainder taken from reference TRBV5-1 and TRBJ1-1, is KAGVTQTPRYLIKTRGQQVTLSCSPISGHRSVSWYQQTPGQGLQFLFEYFSETQRNKGNFPGRFSGRQFSNSRSEMNVSTLELGDSALYLCASSSGVGNTEAFFGQGTRLTVV.

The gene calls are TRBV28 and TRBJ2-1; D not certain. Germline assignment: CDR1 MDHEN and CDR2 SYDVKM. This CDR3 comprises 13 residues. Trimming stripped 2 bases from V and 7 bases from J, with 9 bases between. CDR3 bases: TGTGCCAGCAGTTTAGGTAGCTGGAATGAGCAGTTCTTC. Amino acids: CASSLGSWNEQFF.

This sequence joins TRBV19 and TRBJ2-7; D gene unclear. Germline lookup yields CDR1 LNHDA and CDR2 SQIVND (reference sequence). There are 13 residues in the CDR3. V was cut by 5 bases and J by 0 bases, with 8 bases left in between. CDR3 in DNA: TGTGCCAGTAGTCCCACGGTCTCCTACGAGCAGTACTTC. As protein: CASSPTVSYEQYF.

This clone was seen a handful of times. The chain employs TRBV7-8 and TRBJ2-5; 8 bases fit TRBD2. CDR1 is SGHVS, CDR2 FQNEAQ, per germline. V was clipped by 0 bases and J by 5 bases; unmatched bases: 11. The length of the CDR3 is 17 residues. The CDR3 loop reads CASSLAVGSGSFETQYF. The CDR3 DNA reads TGTGCCAGCAGCTTAGCTGTAGGGAGCGGGAGCTTTGAGACCCAGTACTTC.

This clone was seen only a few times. The CDR3: CASSLDRGAGGGTDTQYF. DNA of the CDR3: TGTGCCAGCAGCTTAGATAGGGGGGCAGGAGGCGGCACAGATACGCAGTATTTT. The chain links TRBV11-2 to TRBJ2-3, with D perhaps given as TRBD1 or TRBD2 (6 bases each). The germline CDR1 and CDR2 sequences are SGHAT and FQNNGV. The CDR3 totals 18 residues. V lost 0 bases and J lost 1, with 17 bases in between.